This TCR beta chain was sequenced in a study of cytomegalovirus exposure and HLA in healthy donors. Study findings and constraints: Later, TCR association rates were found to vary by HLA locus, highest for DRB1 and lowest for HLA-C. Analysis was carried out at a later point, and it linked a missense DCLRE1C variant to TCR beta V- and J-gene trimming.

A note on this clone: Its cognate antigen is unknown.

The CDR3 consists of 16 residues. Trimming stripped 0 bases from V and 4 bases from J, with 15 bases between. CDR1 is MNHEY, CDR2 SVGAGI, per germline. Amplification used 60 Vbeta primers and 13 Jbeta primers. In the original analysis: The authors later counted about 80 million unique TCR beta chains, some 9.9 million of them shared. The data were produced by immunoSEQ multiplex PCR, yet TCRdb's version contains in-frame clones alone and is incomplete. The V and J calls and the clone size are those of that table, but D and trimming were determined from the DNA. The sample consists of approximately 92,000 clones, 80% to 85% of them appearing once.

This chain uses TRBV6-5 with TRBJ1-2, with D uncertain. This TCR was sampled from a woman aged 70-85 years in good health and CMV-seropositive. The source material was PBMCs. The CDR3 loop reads CASSYSVANTGYGYTF. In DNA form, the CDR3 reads TGTGCCAGCAGTTACTCGGTGGCCAATACGGGCTATGGCTACACCTTC.